These 7 T cell receptor beta chains share one sample of origin, sequenced in a study of technical replicates of blood from several donors. Profiled with immunoSEQ multiplex PCR; TCRdb holds only in-frame clones, not every one. The data contain roughly 59,000 clones, around 85% of them singletons. Sequenced: PBMCs. These receptors were obtained from a human donor in good health. Some clones in this sample may be carry-over from other donors' samples.

This chain links TRBV13 with TRBJ2-7; 10 nucleotides line up with TRBD2. This CDR3 is built from 17 residues. Germline V gene data show CDR1 as PRHDT and CDR2 as FYEKMQ (reference sequence). The V gene end was trimmed by 0 bases and the J gene end by 0 bases; junction bases not matched to a gene: 5. CDR3 sequence: CASSLGTSGSSSYEQYF. CDR3 nucleotides: TGTGCCAGCAGCTTAGGGACTAGCGGGTCGAGCTCCTACGAGCAGTACTTC. Complete variable domain (other parts from reference TRBV13 and TRBJ2-7): AAGVIQSPRHLIKEKRETATLKCYPIPRHDTVYWYQQGPGQDPQFLISFYEKMQSDKGSIPDRFSAQQFSDYHSELNMSSLELGDSALYFCASSLGTSGSSSYEQYFGPGTRLTVT.

The rearrangement joins TRBV6-5 to TRBJ2-7; possible D gene TRBD2, 5 bases. V was pared by 1 base and J by 0 bases, with 10 bases between. There are 15 residues in the CDR3. Germline CDR1 and CDR2: MNHEY and SVGAGI. The CDR3 loop reads CASSYLAGTSYEQYF. CDR3 coding DNA: TGTGCCAGCAGTTACTTGGCGGGCACCTCCTACGAGCAGTACTTC.

The chain joins TRBV28 to TRBJ2-6, with 9 bases matching TRBD1. CDR1 and CDR2 (germline): MDHEN, SYDVKM. The CDR3 runs to 19 residues. V gave up 6 bases and J gave up 1 base; unmatched junction bases: 13. The DNA of the CDR3 is TGTGCCAGCAGGCCAGGACAGGGGCGTAAAAAATCTGGGGCCAACGTCCTGACTTTC. Translation: CASRPGQGRKKSGANVLTF.

The chain links TRBV7-9 to TRBJ1-6; 9 bases align to TRBD1. After removal of 9 bases from V and 5 bases from J, the junction contained 2 bases not matched to a gene. The germline V gene encodes CDR1 SEHNR and CDR2 FQNEAQ (reference sequence). The CDR3 contains 13 residues. The CDR3 DNA reads as TGTGCCAGTAGGACAGGGGATAATTCACCCCTCCACTTT. Its protein is CASRTGDNSPLHF.

V and J are TRBV28 and TRBJ2-5; no firm D call. V dropped 1 base and J dropped 5 bases, with 11 bases sitting between them. CDR3 length: 14 amino acids. CDR1 and CDR2 from the germline V gene are MDHEN and SYDVKM. CDR3 DNA: TGTGCCAGCAGTTTATTAGGAGTCACGGAGACCCAGTACTTC. It translates to CASSLLGVTETQYF.

The chain combines TRBV2 with TRBJ2-3; 13 nucleotides agree with TRBD2. This CDR3 has 16 residues. CDR1 SNHLY and CDR2 FYNNEI come from the germline V gene. V gave up 8 bases and J gave up 0 bases; unmatched junction bases: 5. Here the CDR3 DNA reads TGTGCCAGCCAGACTAGCGGGGGGCAAAGCACAGATACGCAGTATTTT. It yields the protein CASQTSGGQSTDTQYF.

CDR3 residues: CASSQDQGGSGADTQYF. As DNA, the CDR3 is TGCGCCAGCAGCCAAGATCAAGGCGGGAGCGGGGCAGATACGCAGTATTTT. This chain uses TRBV4-3 with TRBJ2-3, with TRBD2 matching over 7 bases. The CDR3 is made up of 17 amino acids. Germline CDR1 reads LGHNA; CDR2 reads YSLEER. The ends lost 0 bases at V and 4 bases at J; junction bases unmatched: 10.